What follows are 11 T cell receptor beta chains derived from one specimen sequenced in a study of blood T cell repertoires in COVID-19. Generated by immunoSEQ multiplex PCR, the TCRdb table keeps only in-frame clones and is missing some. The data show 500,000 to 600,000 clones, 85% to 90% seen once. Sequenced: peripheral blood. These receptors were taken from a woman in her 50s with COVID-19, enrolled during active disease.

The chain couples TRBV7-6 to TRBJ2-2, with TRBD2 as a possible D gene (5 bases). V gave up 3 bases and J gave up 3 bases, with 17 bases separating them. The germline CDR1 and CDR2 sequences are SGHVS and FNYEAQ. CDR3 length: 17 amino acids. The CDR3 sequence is CASSFLGKAEDTGELFF. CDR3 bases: TGTGCCAGCAGCTTCCTCGGGAAGGCGGAGGACACCGGGGAGCTGTTTTTT.

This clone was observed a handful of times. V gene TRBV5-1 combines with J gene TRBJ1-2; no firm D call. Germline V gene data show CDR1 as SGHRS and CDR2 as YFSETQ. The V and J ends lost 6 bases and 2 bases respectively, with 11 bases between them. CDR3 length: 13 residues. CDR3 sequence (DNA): TGCGCCAGCACTTACGGCAGGAACTATGGCTACACCTTC. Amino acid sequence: CASTYGRNYGYTF.

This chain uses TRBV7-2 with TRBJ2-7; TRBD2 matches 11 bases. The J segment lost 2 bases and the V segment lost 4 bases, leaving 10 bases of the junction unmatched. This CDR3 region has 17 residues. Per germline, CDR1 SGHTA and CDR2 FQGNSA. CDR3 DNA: TGTGCCAGCAGCTCCAGACTAGCGGGGTCGCAACCCTACGAGCAGTACTTC. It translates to CASSSRLAGSQPYEQYF.

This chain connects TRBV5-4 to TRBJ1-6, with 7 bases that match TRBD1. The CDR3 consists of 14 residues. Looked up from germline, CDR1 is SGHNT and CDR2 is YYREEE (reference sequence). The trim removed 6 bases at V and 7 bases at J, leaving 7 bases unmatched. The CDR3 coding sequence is TGTGCCAGCACCCTGACAGGGTCGAATTCACCCCTCCACTTT. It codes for CASTLTGSNSPLHF. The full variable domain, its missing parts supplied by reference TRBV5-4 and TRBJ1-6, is ETGVTQSPTHLIKTRGQQVTLRCSSQSGHNTVSWYQQALGQGPQFIFQYYREEENGRGNFPPRFSGLQFPNYSSELNVNALELDDSALYLCASTLTGSNSPLHFGNGTRLTVT.

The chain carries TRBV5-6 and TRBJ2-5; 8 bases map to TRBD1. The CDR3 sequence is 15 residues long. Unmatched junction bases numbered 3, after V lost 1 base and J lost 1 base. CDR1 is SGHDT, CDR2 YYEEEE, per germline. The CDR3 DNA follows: TGTGCCAGCAGCTTGTGGGACAGGAGCCAAGAGACCCAGTACTTC. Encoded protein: CASSLWDRSQETQYF.

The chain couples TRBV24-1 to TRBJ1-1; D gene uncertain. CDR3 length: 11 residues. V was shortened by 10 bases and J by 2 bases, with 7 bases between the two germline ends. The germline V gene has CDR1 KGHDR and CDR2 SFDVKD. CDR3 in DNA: TGTGCCACGCGAAGTAACACTGAAGCTTTCTTT. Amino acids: CATRSNTEAFF.

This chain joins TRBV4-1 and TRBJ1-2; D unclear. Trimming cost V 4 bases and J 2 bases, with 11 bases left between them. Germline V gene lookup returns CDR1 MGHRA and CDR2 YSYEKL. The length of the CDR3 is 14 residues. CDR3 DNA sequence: TGCGCCAGCAGCCGTGATACGGTGAACTATGGCTACACCTTC. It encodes CASSRDTVNYGYTF.

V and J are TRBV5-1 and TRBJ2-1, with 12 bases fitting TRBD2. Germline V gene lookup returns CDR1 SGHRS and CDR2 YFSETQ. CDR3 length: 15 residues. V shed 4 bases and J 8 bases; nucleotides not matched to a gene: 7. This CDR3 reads CASSPGTSGFYEQFF. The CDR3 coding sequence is TGCGCCAGCAGCCCCGGGACTAGCGGGTTTTATGAGCAGTTCTTC.

DNA of the CDR3: TGTGCCAGCAGTCAGACAGGGTACAACGAGCAGTACTTC. This gives the protein CASSQTGYNEQYF. This chain uses TRBV27 with TRBJ2-7, with 7 positions matching TRBD1. This CDR3 contains 13 residues. V was clipped by 5 bases and J by 5 bases; unmatched bases: 6. Germline CDR1 and CDR2: MNHEY and SMNVEV (reference sequence).

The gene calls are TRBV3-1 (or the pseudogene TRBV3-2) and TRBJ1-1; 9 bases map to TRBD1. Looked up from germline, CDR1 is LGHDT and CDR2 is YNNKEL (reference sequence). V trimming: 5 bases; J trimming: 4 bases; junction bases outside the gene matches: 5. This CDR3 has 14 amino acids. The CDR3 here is CASSNRDRATEAFF. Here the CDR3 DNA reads TGTGCCAGCAGCAACCGGGACAGGGCCACTGAAGCTTTCTTT.

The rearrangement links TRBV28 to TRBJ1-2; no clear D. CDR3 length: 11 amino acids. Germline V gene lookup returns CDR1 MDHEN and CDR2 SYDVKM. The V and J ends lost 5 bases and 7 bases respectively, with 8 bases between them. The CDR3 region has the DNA TGTGCCAGCAGTGGTATGAGTGGCTACACCTTC. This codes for CASSGMSGYTF.